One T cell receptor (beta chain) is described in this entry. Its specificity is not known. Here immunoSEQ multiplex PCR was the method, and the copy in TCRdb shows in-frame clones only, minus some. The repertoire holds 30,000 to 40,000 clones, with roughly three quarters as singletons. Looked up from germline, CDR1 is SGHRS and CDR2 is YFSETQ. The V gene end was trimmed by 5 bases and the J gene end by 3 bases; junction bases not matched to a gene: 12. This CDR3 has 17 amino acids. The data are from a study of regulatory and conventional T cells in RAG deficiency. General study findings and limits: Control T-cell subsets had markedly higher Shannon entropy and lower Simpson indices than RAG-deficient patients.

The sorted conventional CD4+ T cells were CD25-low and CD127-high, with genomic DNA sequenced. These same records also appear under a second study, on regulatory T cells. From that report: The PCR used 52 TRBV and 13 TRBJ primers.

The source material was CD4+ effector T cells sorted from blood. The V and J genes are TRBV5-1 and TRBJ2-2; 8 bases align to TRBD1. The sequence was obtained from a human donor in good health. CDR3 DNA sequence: TGCGCCAGCAGGGTGGCAGGGGGCGATCCCCACACCGGGGAGCTGTTTTTT. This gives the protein CASRVAGGDPHTGELFF.